Below, 23 T cell receptor beta chains from the same sample are listed, as sequenced in a study of cytomegalovirus exposure and HLA in healthy donors. The PCR employed 60 Vbeta primers together with 13 Jbeta primers. Sequencing used immunoSEQ multiplex PCR; TCRdb keeps in-frame clones, though not all of them. The sample includes approximately 130,000 clones, roughly 86% of them seen just once. Sequencing was done on a sample of PBMCs. The receptors were gathered from a man younger than 35 in good health and CMV-seronegative.

This clone was counted only a few times. This rearrangement joins TRBV15 to TRBJ1-2; D not resolved. The CDR3 covers 12 residues. V lost 5 bases and J 2 bases, leaving 6 bases between the germline ends. CDR1 and CDR2 (germline): LNHNV, YYDKDF (reference sequence). The DNA for the CDR3 is TGTGCCACCAGCGGTACAAACTATGGCTACACCTTC. Its translation: CATSGTNYGYTF.

The CDR3 bases are TGTGCCAGCAGTGAGCTAGGGACAGGAGTTAATGAAAAACTGTTTTTT. This encodes CASSELGTGVNEKLFF. This chain uses TRBV6-1 with TRBJ1-4, with 8 bases aligning to TRBD1. The germline V gene encodes CDR1 MNHNS and CDR2 SASEGT. The V gene end was trimmed by 3 bases and the J gene end by 4 bases; junction bases not matched to a gene: 7. CDR3 size: 16 residues.

The rearrangement links TRBV4-2 to TRBJ2-1; maybe TRBD2 (5 bases). Trimming took off 2 bases at V and 4 bases at J, with 12 bases between the two ends. The CDR3 extends over 15 amino acids. Germline lookup yields CDR1 LGHNA and CDR2 YNFKEQ. CDR3 loop: CASSQQFPGYNEQFF. The CDR3 bases are TGTGCCAGCAGCCAACAATTCCCGGGGTACAATGAGCAGTTCTTC.

This CDR3 is CASSKDGQREAFF. In DNA form, the CDR3 reads TGTGCCAGCAGCAAAGACGGACAGCGTGAAGCTTTCTTT. The chain uses TRBV7-2 and TRBJ1-1; weak D call: TRBD1 (6 bases). There are 13 residues in the CDR3. Trimming removed 5 bases at V and 7 bases at J, with 14 bases between. Germline CDR1 and CDR2: SGHTA and FQGNSA.

This clone was recorded once. This chain connects TRBV27 to TRBJ1-3; the D is unclear. Trimming removed 4 bases at V and 2 bases at J, with 18 bases between. CDR1 and CDR2 from the germline V gene are MNHEY and SMNVEV (reference sequence). The CDR3 contains 17 residues. The CDR3 is CASSSPPPRVAGNTIYF. CDR3 DNA: TGTGCCAGCAGTTCCCCCCCGCCCCGGGTGGCTGGAAACACCATATATTTT.

This clone has a handful of counts. The rearrangement links TRBV4-1 to TRBJ1-1; 7 nucleotides align to TRBD1. Germline V gene sequence: CDR1 MGHRA, CDR2 YSYEKL. CDR3 size: 13 residues. With V trimmed by 1 base and J by 10 bases, 6 bases remained unmatched. The CDR3 bases are TGCGCCAGCAGCCAAGGCCCGACAGGGAGAGCTTTCTTT. Translated, it gives CASSQGPTGRAFF.

A few counts support this clone. The chain combines TRBV11-2 with TRBJ1-1; 9 bases align to TRBD1. The CDR3 consists of 14 residues. Germline V gene data show CDR1 as SGHAT and CDR2 as FQNNGV. The V and J ends lost 3 bases and 11 bases, in that order; junction bases with no gene match: 10. The CDR3 region is CASSFTGTGCEAFF. DNA for the CDR3: TGTGCCAGCAGCTTTACCGGGACAGGGTGTGAGGCTTTCTTT.

This clone was observed once. The chain is built from TRBV6-5 and TRBJ1-2; the D is unclear. The CDR3 runs 13 residues. V was trimmed by 2 bases and J by 5 bases, leaving 9 bases between them. Germline V gene lookup returns CDR1 MNHEY and CDR2 SVGAGI. The CDR3, as DNA: TGTGCCAGCAGTTACGGTCTCCTATATGGCTACACCTTC. It translates to CASSYGLLYGYTF.

The chain links TRBV9 to TRBJ2-3; 9 bases fit TRBD1. With V trimmed by 4 bases and J by 6 bases, 12 bases remained unmatched. Germline CDR1 SGDLS, CDR2 YYNGEE. CDR3 length: 16 amino acids. CDR3 sequence reads: CASSSEGGQGGDTQYF. CDR3 bases: TGTGCCAGCAGCTCTGAGGGGGGACAGGGAGGGGATACGCAGTATTTT.

This clone came up once. The genes are TRBV4-2 and TRBJ2-7; TRBD1 matches at 9 bases. J was trimmed by 12 bases and V by 1 base; bases with no gene match: 7. Germline values: CDR1 LGHNA, CDR2 YNFKEQ. This CDR3 spans 13 amino acids. The DNA of the CDR3 is TGTGCCAGCAGCCAAGGTTCTACAGGGGGCCGGTACTTC. Residues: CASSQGSTGGRYF.

This clone came up a few times. The rearrangement links TRBV9 to TRBJ2-3; 10 bases align to TRBD2. The length of the CDR3 is 18 residues. The germline V gene encodes CDR1 SGDLS and CDR2 YYNGEE. After removal of 0 bases from V and 2 bases from J, the junction contained 9 bases not matched to a gene. The CDR3 DNA is TGTGCCAGCAGCGTAGGGCCCTTTGGACTAGCGGTCACAGATACGCAGTATTTT. Its translation is CASSVGPFGLAVTDTQYF.

This sequence joins TRBV6-1 and TRBJ2-2; TRBD2 aligns across 13 bases. V lost 4 bases to trimming and J lost 4 bases; unmatched junction nucleotides: 3. The CDR3 spans 16 residues. The V gene's germline CDR1 is MNHNS and CDR2 SASEGT. The CDR3 coding sequence is TGTGCCAGCAGTGGACTAGCGGGGGGTTCCACCGGGGAGCTGTTTTTT. It encodes CASSGLAGGSTGELFF.

The chain is built from TRBV7-6 and TRBJ1-1; a weak D match, TRBD1 (5 bases). V lost 6 bases, J lost 1 base, and 9 bases lay in between. Germline V gene lookup returns CDR1 SGHVS and CDR2 FNYEAQ. The CDR3 spans 13 residues. As DNA, the CDR3 is TGTGCCAGCAGTAAAGGACAGAACACTGAAGCTTTCTTT. Translated, it gives CASSKGQNTEAFF. The whole variable domain, remainder taken from reference TRBV7-6 and TRBJ1-1, is GAGVSQSPRYKVTKRGQDVALRCDPISGHVSLYWYRQALGQGPEFLTYFNYEAQQDKSGLPNDRFSAERPEGSISTLTIQRTEQRDSAMYRCASSKGQNTEAFFGQGTRLTVV.

The J gene is TRBJ1-3, the V gene TRBV6-1; D is unresolved. Germline CDR1 and CDR2: MNHNS and SASEGT. The length of the CDR3 is 15 residues. V was shortened by 7 bases and J by 3 bases, with 16 bases between the two germline ends. The CDR3 protein is CASISPGVGGNTIYF. Written as DNA, the CDR3 is TGTGCCAGCATCTCACCGGGAGTAGGTGGAAACACCATATATTTT.

This chain connects TRBV19 to TRBJ1-1; unclear D gene. Germline V CDR1 and CDR2: LNHDA, SQIVND (reference sequence). V was trimmed by 7 bases and J by 2 bases, leaving 11 bases between them. The CDR3 is made up of 13 amino acids. The chain's CDR3 is CASTTEGNTEAFF. DNA of the CDR3: TGTGCCAGTACTACGGAGGGAAACACTGAAGCTTTCTTT. The complete variable domain, with remaining parts taken from reference TRBV19 and TRBJ1-1, reads DGGITQSPKYLFRKEGQNVTLSCEQNLNHDAMYWYRQDPGQGLRLIYYSQIVNDFQKGDIAEGYSVSREKKESFPLTVTSAQKNPTAFYLCASTTEGNTEAFFGQGTRLTVV.

The CDR3 sequence is CASSLSGTVFYNEQFF. Here the CDR3 DNA reads TGTGCCAGCAGTTTATCCGGGACAGTTTTTTACAATGAGCAGTTCTTC. The chain couples TRBV27 to TRBJ2-1; 7 positions agree with TRBD1. The trim removed 0 bases at V and 4 bases at J, leaving 6 bases unmatched. Per germline, CDR1 MNHEY and CDR2 SMNVEV (reference sequence). There are 16 residues in the CDR3.

V is TRBV6-6 and J is TRBJ2-3; tentatively, D is TRBD1 (6 bases). Trimming stripped 4 bases from V and 2 bases from J, with 13 bases between. The CDR3 extends over 15 amino acids. CDR1 and CDR2 from the germline V gene are MNHNY and SVGAGI (reference sequence). Here the CDR3 reads CASSSQDSYTDTQYF. In nucleotides, the CDR3 is TGTGCCAGCAGTTCCCAGGACAGCTACACAGATACGCAGTATTTT.

This rearrangement joins TRBV11-2 to TRBJ2-1; 10 nucleotides match TRBD2. CDR1 and CDR2 (germline): SGHAT, FQNNGV. The V segment lost 2 bases and the J segment 6 bases; nucleotides outside the gene matches: 4. The CDR3 has 15 residues. CDR3 sequence: CASSLLAGGFNEQFF. Here the CDR3 DNA reads TGTGCCAGCAGCTTATTAGCGGGGGGTTTCAATGAGCAGTTCTTC.

The chain links TRBV9 to TRBJ2-3, with D maybe TRBD2 (6 bases). Germline V CDR1 and CDR2: SGDLS, YYNGEE. V gave up 0 bases and J gave up 0 bases, with 17 bases separating them. The CDR3 runs 18 residues. The CDR3 coding sequence is TGTGCCAGCAGCGTAGGGGGGATAGCGGCCTTTAGCACAGATACGCAGTATTTT. As protein: CASSVGGIAAFSTDTQYF.

The genes are TRBV6-1 and TRBJ2-3, with 8 bases identical to TRBD2. The trim removed 4 bases at V and 3 bases at J, leaving 6 bases unmatched. CDR1 is MNHNS, CDR2 SASEGT, per germline. This CDR3 has 15 amino acids. The CDR3 sequence is CASSGRAGETDTQYF. DNA of the CDR3: TGTGCCAGCAGTGGAAGAGCGGGGGAAACAGATACGCAGTATTTT.

The chain has TRBV2 and TRBJ2-1, with D possibly matching TRBD2 (6 bases). Germline CDR1 is SNHLY and CDR2 is FYNNEI. Deletions cut 4 bases from V and 2 bases from J, with 15 bases between. The CDR3 runs 16 residues. The CDR3: CASSGGGMGTYNEQFF. CDR3 sequence (DNA): TGTGCCAGCAGTGGCGGAGGGATGGGAACCTACAATGAGCAGTTCTTC.

J is TRBJ1-2 and V is TRBV7-9; D unresolved. This CDR3 is built from 15 residues. V was trimmed by 5 bases and J by 0 bases, leaving 13 bases between them. Germline CDR1 is SEHNR and CDR2 is FQNEAQ (reference sequence). For the CDR3, the DNA is TGTGCCAGCAGCCCCCTCCCGGTGGCTAACTATGGCTACACCTTC. Translation gives CASSPLPVANYGYTF.

The J gene is TRBJ2-7, the V gene TRBV9; D is uncertain. The CDR3 loop spans 14 amino acids. V gave up 0 bases and J gave up 0 bases, with 7 bases separating them. CDR1 and CDR2 (germline): SGDLS, YYNGEE. The CDR3 spells CASSVDGSSYEQYF. The DNA of the CDR3 is TGTGCCAGCAGCGTAGACGGTAGCTCCTACGAGCAGTACTTC.